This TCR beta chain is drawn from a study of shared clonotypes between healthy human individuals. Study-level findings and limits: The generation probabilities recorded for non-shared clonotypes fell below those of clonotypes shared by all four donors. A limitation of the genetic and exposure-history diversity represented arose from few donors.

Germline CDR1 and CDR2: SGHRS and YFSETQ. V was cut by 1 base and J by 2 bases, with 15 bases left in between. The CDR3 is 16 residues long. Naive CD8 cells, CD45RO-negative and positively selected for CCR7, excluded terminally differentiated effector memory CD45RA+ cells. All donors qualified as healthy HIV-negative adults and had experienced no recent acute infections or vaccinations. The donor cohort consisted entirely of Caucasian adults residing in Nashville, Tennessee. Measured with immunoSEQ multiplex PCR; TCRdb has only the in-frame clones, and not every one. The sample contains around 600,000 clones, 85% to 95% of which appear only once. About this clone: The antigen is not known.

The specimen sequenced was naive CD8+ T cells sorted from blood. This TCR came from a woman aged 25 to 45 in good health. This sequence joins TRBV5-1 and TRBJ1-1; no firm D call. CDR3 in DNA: TGCGCCAGCAGCTTGTCGTCAGGCTTGGGAAACACTGAAGCTTTCTTT. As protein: CASSLSSGLGNTEAFF.